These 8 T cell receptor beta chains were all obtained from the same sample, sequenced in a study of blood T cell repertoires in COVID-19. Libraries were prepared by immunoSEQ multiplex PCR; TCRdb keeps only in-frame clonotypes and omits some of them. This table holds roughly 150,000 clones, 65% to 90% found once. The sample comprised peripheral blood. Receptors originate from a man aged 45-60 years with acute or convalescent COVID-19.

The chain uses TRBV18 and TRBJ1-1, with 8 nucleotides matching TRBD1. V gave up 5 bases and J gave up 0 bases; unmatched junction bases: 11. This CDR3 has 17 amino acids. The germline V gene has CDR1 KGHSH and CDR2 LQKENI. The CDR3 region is CASSSRGPGGMNTEAFF. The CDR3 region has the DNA TGTGCCAGCTCAAGCAGGGGGCCAGGGGGAATGAACACTGAAGCTTTCTTT.

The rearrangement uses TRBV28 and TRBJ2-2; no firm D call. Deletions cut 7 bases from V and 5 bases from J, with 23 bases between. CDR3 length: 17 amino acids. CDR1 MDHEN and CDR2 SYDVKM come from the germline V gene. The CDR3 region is CASITAWQALPTGELFF. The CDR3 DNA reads TGTGCCAGCATTACCGCGTGGCAGGCATTACCGACCGGGGAGCTGTTTTTT.

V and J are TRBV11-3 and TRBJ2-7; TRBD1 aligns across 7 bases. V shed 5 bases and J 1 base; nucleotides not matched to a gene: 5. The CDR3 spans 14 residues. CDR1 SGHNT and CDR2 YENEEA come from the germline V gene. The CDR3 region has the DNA TGTGCCAGCAGCGACCCGGACAGGTCCTACGAGCAGTACTTC. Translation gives CASSDPDRSYEQYF.

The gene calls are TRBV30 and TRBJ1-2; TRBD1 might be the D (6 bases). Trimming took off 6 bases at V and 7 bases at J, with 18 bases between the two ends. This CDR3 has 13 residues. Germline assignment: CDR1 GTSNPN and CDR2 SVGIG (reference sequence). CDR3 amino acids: CACPGQRSGGYTF. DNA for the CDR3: TGTGCCTGTCCGGGACAAAGGAGTGGTGGCTACACCTTC. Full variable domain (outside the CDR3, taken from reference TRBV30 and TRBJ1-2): SQTIHQWPATLVQPVGSPLSLECTVEGTSNPNLYWYRQAAGRGLQLLFYSVGIGQISSEVPQNLSASRPQDRQFILSSKKLLLSDSGFYLCACPGQRSGGYTFGSGTRLTVV.

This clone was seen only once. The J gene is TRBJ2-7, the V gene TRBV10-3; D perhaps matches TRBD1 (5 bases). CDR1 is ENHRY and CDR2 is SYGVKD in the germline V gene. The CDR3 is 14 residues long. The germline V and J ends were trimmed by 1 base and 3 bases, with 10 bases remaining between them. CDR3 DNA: TGTGCCATCAGTGAGTATGATCAGGGCTACGAGCAGTACTTC. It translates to CAISEYDQGYEQYF.

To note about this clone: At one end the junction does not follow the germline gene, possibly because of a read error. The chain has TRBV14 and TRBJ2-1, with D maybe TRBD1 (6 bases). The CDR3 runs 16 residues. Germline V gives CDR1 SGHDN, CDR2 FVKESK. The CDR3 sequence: CASSPLTVPGDKEQFF. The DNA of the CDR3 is TGTGCCAGCAGCCCCCTCACAGTGCCCGGGGACAAAGAGCAGTTCTTC.

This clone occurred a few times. CDR3 sequence: CSVDSDSRLPSGYGYTF. CDR3 nucleotides: TGCAGCGTTGACTCGGACAGCCGACTACCTTCGGGCTATGGCTACACCTTC. The rearrangement uses TRBV29-1 and TRBJ1-2; D is possibly TRBD1 (6 bases). V was pared by 3 bases and J by 4 bases, with 24 bases between. Germline lookup yields CDR1 SQVTM and CDR2 ANQGSEA. This CDR3 has 17 amino acids.

The CDR3 nucleotides are TGTGCCAGCAGCCAAGATTACCAGGGGGCCTACGAGCAGTACTTC. This translates into CASSQDYQGAYEQYF. The V call is TRBV3-1 (or the pseudogene TRBV3-2), the J call TRBJ2-7; 7 bases align to TRBD1. Germline CDR1 is LGHDT and CDR2 is YNNKEL (reference sequence). The CDR3 is made up of 15 amino acids. V lost 0 bases, J lost 2 bases, and 4 bases stayed unmatched.